The 7 T cell receptor beta chains below were found in one sample sequenced in a study of beta chain features in type 1 diabetes. Since all of the isolated RNA was reverse transcribed, expressed TCRB transcripts were what got sequenced. The repertoire was sequenced with immunoSEQ multiplex PCR; TCRdb's copy has only in-frame clones and lacks some. The sample carries fewer than 550,000 clones, about an eighth recorded once. Sequenced material: naive CD4+ T cells from blood. The receptors were sampled from a woman in her late teens or twenties in good health.

This clone turned up a few times. At one end the junction does not follow the germline gene, possibly because of a read error. J is TRBJ1-1 and V is TRBV29-1; D unresolved. The CDR3 consists of 8 residues. The germline V gene encodes CDR1 SQVTM and CDR2 ANQGSEA. The CDR3 region is CSVEDPPF. The CDR3 coding sequence is TGCAGCGTTGAAGACCCGCCCTTT.

This clone has more than one count but fewer than ten. This rearrangement joins TRBV7-9 to TRBJ2-2, with TRBD1 identical over 7 bases. The V and J ends lost 10 bases and 4 bases, in that order; junction bases with no gene match: 12. CDR3 size: 15 residues. The germline V gene encodes CDR1 SEHNR and CDR2 FQNEAQ (reference sequence). This CDR3 is CANKLTGIGTGELFF. The CDR3 DNA reads as TGTGCCAACAAATTGACAGGGATTGGCACCGGGGAGCTGTTTTTT.

Comment on this clone: This sample also contains other DNA sequences that code for the same CDR3. The chain carries TRBV29-1 and TRBJ1-1; the D is unclear. Germline CDR1 SQVTM, CDR2 ANQGSEA. Trimming removed 4 bases from V and 0 bases from J, with 9 bases in between. The CDR3 loop spans 13 amino acids. CDR3 amino acids: CSVGRRLNTEAFF. CDR3 nucleotides: TGCAGCGTTGGGCGAAGGCTGAACACTGAAGCTTTCTTT.

This clone was seen a handful of times. The chain is built from TRBV4-2 and TRBJ2-3; D may be TRBD1 or TRBD2 (6 bases each). Germline loops: CDR1 LGHNA, CDR2 YNFKEQ. V dropped 4 bases and J dropped 2 bases, with 19 bases sitting between them. The CDR3 has 17 amino acids. The CDR3 region has the DNA TGTGCCAGCAGCCCACGTGGACGGGGGCTCGACACAGATACGCAGTATTTT. This gives the protein CASSPRGRGLDTDTQYF.

This clone turned up a few times. This rearrangement joins TRBV4-2 to TRBJ2-5; tentatively, D is TRBD1 (6 bases). Germline V gene sequence: CDR1 LGHNA, CDR2 YNFKEQ. The CDR3 is made up of 20 amino acids. V was trimmed by 4 bases and J by 2 bases, leaving 29 bases between them. The DNA of the CDR3 is TGTGCCAGCAGCCGTTTTTGGGGACACCAAAGGGTCAGCTCTCAAGAGACCCAGTACTTC. This codes for CASSRFWGHQRVSSQETQYF.

This clone was counted at least ten times. The chain employs TRBV29-1 and TRBJ1-2; no definite D call. The V end was cut by 7 bases, the J end by 4 bases, with 10 bases between. The CDR3 runs to 11 residues. Germline V gives CDR1 SQVTM, CDR2 ANQGSEA. The CDR3 sequence is CSALVSYGYTF. The CDR3, as DNA: TGCAGCGCTCTTGTATCCTATGGCTACACCTTC.

This chain links TRBV6-5 with TRBJ1-1; 9 bases agree with TRBD1. V shed 0 bases and J 5 bases; nucleotides not matched to a gene: 4. CDR3 length equals 15 residues. Germline values: CDR1 MNHEY, CDR2 SVGAGI. The CDR3 nucleotides read TGTGCCAGCAGTTACTCGGGACAGGGCGGGACTGAAGCTTTCTTT. Translating it yields CASSYSGQGGTEAFF.